Following are 30 T cell receptor beta chains from one sample sequenced in a study of blood T cell repertoires in COVID-19. The data were produced by immunoSEQ multiplex PCR, yet TCRdb's version contains in-frame clones alone and is incomplete. Of about 130,000 clones in the sample, 92% are singletons; the top ten hold about 1.9%. The sample comprised peripheral blood. Source of these receptors: a man aged 45-65 years with COVID-19, enrolled during active disease.

This chain links TRBV14 with TRBJ2-1; 12 positions agree with TRBD2. CDR1 and CDR2 from the germline V gene are SGHDN and FVKESK. After removal of 4 bases from V and 10 bases from J, the junction contained 11 bases not matched to a gene. CDR3 length equals 16 residues. CDR3 sequence reads: CASSPILAGGPGEQFF. DNA for the CDR3: TGTGCCAGCAGCCCTATTCTAGCGGGAGGGCCGGGGGAGCAGTTCTTC.

This chain joins TRBV4-3 and TRBJ1-1, with D tentatively TRBD1 (5 bases). V lost 2 bases and J 8 bases, leaving 15 bases between the germline ends. The V gene's germline CDR1 is LGHNA and CDR2 YSLEER. The CDR3 is 14 residues long. The CDR3 here is CASSQPWSGGEAFF. The CDR3 nucleotides are TGCGCCAGCAGCCAACCCTGGTCGGGGGGGGAAGCTTTCTTT.

V and J are TRBV3-1 (or the pseudogene TRBV3-2) and TRBJ1-4; weak D call: TRBD1 (5 bases). Between the trimmed V and J ends, which lost 4 bases and 4 bases, there was a span of 13 bases. The CDR3 length is 15 residues. CDR1 and CDR2 (germline): LGHDT, YNNKEL (reference sequence). The CDR3 sequence is CASSPRDSDNEKLFF. The CDR3 DNA sequence: TGTGCCAGCAGCCCTCGGGACTCAGATAATGAAAAACTGTTTTTT.

The chain employs TRBV28 and TRBJ1-2, with D perhaps TRBD1 (5 bases). CDR1 is MDHEN and CDR2 is SYDVKM in the germline V gene. The CDR3 spans 15 residues. Trimming removed 1 base at V and 6 bases at J, with 15 bases between. The CDR3 here is CASSLYRGERDGYTF. The CDR3 nucleotides are TGTGCCAGCAGTTTATATCGGGGGGAGCGGGATGGCTACACCTTC.

The rearrangement uses TRBV9 and TRBJ1-2; TRBD1 agrees at 9 bases. Germline-derived CDR1 and CDR2 are SGDLS and YYNGEE. The V gene end was trimmed by 4 bases and the J gene end by 4 bases; junction bases not matched to a gene: 8. The CDR3 extends over 15 amino acids. The CDR3 region is CASSPRQGDTYGYTF. The DNA of the CDR3 is TGTGCCAGCAGCCCAAGACAGGGGGACACCTATGGCTACACCTTC. Based on the CDR3 plus reference TRBV9 and TRBJ1-2, the full variable domain is DSGVTQTPKHLITATGQRVTLRCSPRSGDLSVYWYQQSLDQGLQFLIQYYNGEERAKGNILERFSAQQFPDLHSELNLSSLELGDSALYFCASSPRQGDTYGYTFGSGTRLTVV.

This chain uses TRBV7-8 with TRBJ2-1; 10 positions agree with TRBD2. This CDR3 contains 15 residues. Per the germline V gene, CDR1 is SGHVS and CDR2 is FQNEAQ. The trim removed 1 base at V and 5 bases at J, leaving 2 bases unmatched. The CDR3 DNA sequence: TGTGCCAGCAGCTTAGTGGGGACTAGCGACAATGAGCAGTTCTTC. This translates into CASSLVGTSDNEQFF. Full variable domain (outside the CDR3, taken from reference TRBV7-8 and TRBJ2-1): GAGVSQSPRYKVAKRGQDVALRCDPISGHVSLFWYQQALGQGPEFLTYFQNEAQLDKSGLPSDRFFAERPEGSVSTLKIQRTQQEDSAVYLCASSLVGTSDNEQFFGPGTRLTVL.

This chain joins TRBV29-1 and TRBJ2-1, with TRBD2 matching 8 bases. The V and J ends lost 0 bases and 2 bases, in that order; junction bases with no gene match: 3. The CDR3 has 15 residues. Germline values: CDR1 SQVTM, CDR2 ANQGSEA. CDR3: CSVEDTGGPYNEQFF. The CDR3 bases are TGCAGCGTTGAAGATACGGGAGGGCCCTACAATGAGCAGTTCTTC.

This clone was seen many times. This chain links TRBV5-4 with TRBJ2-1; possibly TRBD1 for D (6 bases). The CDR3 length is 15 residues. Trimming pared 4 bases from V and 5 bases from J, leaving 16 bases between. Germline V gives CDR1 SGHNT, CDR2 YYREEE (reference sequence). CDR3 sequence: CASSGDRLEDNEQFF. Here the CDR3 DNA reads TGTGCCAGCAGCGGCGACAGGCTCGAGGACAATGAGCAGTTCTTC.

The gene calls are TRBV5-1 and TRBJ2-7, with 7 positions matching TRBD2. Germline lookup yields CDR1 SGHRS and CDR2 YFSETQ. The junction had 5 bases not matched to a gene; V was cut back by 0 bases and J by 2 bases. The CDR3 contains 15 residues. CDR3: CASSLESGVAYEQYF. As DNA, the CDR3 is TGCGCCAGCAGCTTGGAGAGCGGGGTAGCCTACGAGCAGTACTTC.

This rearrangement joins TRBV5-4 to TRBJ2-1, with TRBD2 identical over 10 bases. CDR3 length: 15 amino acids. After removal of 2 bases from V and 3 bases from J, the junction contained 2 bases not matched to a gene. Germline assignment: CDR1 SGHNT and CDR2 YYREEE (reference sequence). CDR3 bases: TGTGCCAGCAGCTTTGGGACTAGCGTCTACAATGAGCAGTTCTTC. Translating it yields CASSFGTSVYNEQFF.

The rearrangement links TRBV6-2 or TRBV6-3 to TRBJ2-2; the match to TRBD2 covers 10 bases. The CDR3 covers 17 residues. Germline values: CDR1 MNHEY, CDR2 SVGEGT. Losses at the gene ends were 2 bases for V and 6 bases for J; bases not matched to a gene: 9. The CDR3 DNA sequence: TGTGCCAGCAGTTACGGGTCCCGGCTAGCGGGAGCCGGGGAGCTGTTTTTT. Protein: CASSYGSRLAGAGELFF.

The chain employs TRBV27 and TRBJ2-5, with TRBD2 matching 12 bases. Germline V gene sequence: CDR1 MNHEY, CDR2 SMNVEV (reference sequence). Trimming removed 5 bases from V and 5 bases from J; junction bases left unmatched: 15. This CDR3 is 18 amino acids long. This chain's CDR3 is CASSPEPGLAGGGETQYF. The DNA for the CDR3 is TGTGCCAGCAGTCCCGAGCCGGGACTAGCGGGTGGAGGGGAGACCCAGTACTTC.

Only one count was recorded for this clone. Within the sample, other DNA sequences also encode this same CDR3. This sequence joins TRBV11-3 and TRBJ2-3; D gene ambiguous. The CDR3 extends over 12 amino acids. Germline loops: CDR1 SGHNT, CDR2 YENEEA. V lost 1 base to trimming and J lost 6 bases, with 5 bases between them. The CDR3 bases are TGTGCCAGCAGCTTAGGCCGGGATACGCAGTATTTT. Translating it yields CASSLGRDTQYF.

The chain is built from TRBV9 and TRBJ2-3; D uncertain. Germline loops: CDR1 SGDLS, CDR2 YYNGEE. This CDR3 contains 12 residues. Trimming pared 7 bases from V and 2 bases from J, leaving 8 bases between. The CDR3: CASGSDTDTQYF. For the CDR3, the DNA is TGTGCCAGCGGAAGCGACACAGATACGCAGTATTTT.

J is TRBJ2-5 and V is TRBV5-1; the match to TRBD2 covers 11 bases. V was clipped by 4 bases and J by 5 bases; unmatched bases: 4. In germline, CDR1 is SGHRS, CDR2 YFSETQ. The CDR3 loop spans 14 amino acids. CDR3 DNA sequence: TGCGCCAGCAGCACTAGCGGGAGATGGGAGACCCAGTACTTC. Translating gives CASSTSGRWETQYF.

The V call is TRBV10-3, the J call TRBJ1-5; tentatively, D is TRBD1 (6 bases). Germline values: CDR1 ENHRY, CDR2 SYGVKD. The CDR3 has 15 residues. V lost 2 bases to trimming and J lost 2 bases, with 10 bases between them. CDR3: CAISEPNRGNQPQHF. In nucleotides, the CDR3 is TGTGCCATCAGTGAGCCCAACAGGGGCAATCAGCCCCAGCATTTT.

This chain's CDR3 is CASSLRGGYNSPLHF. The CDR3 DNA follows: TGTGCCAGCAGTTTACGGGGGGGGTATAATTCACCCCTCCACTTT. This rearrangement joins TRBV27 to TRBJ1-6, with D perhaps TRBD1 (5 bases). From germline, CDR1 is MNHEY and CDR2 SMNVEV (reference sequence). The V gene lost 2 bases and the J gene lost 4 bases, with 9 bases spanning the gap. The CDR3 runs to 15 residues.

This chain links TRBV19 with TRBJ2-1; TRBD2 aligns across 9 bases. V lost 1 base and J lost 4; bases outside the gene matches: 2. The CDR3 loop spans 15 amino acids. Germline V gene sequence: CDR1 LNHDA, CDR2 SQIVND (reference sequence). CDR3 sequence reads: CASSIVGLAYNEQFF. In DNA, the CDR3 is TGTGCCAGTAGTATAGTAGGACTAGCGTACAATGAGCAGTTCTTC.

In this sample, this clone turned up once. CDR3 residues: CASRGRDGEQFF. CDR3 nucleotides: TGTGCCAGCAGGGGGCGGGACGGTGAGCAGTTCTTC. The V gene is TRBV7-3, the J gene TRBJ2-1; the D gene is possibly TRBD2 (6 bases). The germline V and J ends were trimmed by 6 bases and 9 bases, with 12 bases remaining between them. The CDR3 length is 12 residues. The germline V gene encodes CDR1 SGHTA and CDR2 FQGTGA.

V usage is TRBV7-8 and J usage is TRBJ1-2, with a possible D match to TRBD1 (5 bases). Trimming left V 2 bases short and J 4 bases short, with 11 bases between. Per the germline V gene, CDR1 is SGHVS and CDR2 is FQNEAQ. The CDR3 loop spans 14 amino acids. CDR3 loop: CASSLQWQGYGYTF. The CDR3 DNA is TGTGCCAGCAGCTTACAGTGGCAGGGCTATGGCTACACCTTC.

This chain uses TRBV5-4 with TRBJ2-3; 7 bases align to TRBD2. The CDR3 consists of 15 residues. Germline loops: CDR1 SGHNT, CDR2 YYREEE (reference sequence). Trimming cost V 7 bases and J 1 base; bases outside gene matches: 9. The CDR3: CASSARGRGTDTQYF. The DNA for the CDR3 is TGTGCCAGCTCCGCACGCGGGAGAGGCACAGATACGCAGTATTTT.

This chain links TRBV6-6 with TRBJ1-6; maybe TRBD1 (5 bases). Between the trimmed V and J ends, which lost 6 bases and 8 bases, there was a span of 11 bases. The CDR3 is 13 residues long. The germline V gene encodes CDR1 MNHNY and CDR2 SVGAGI (reference sequence). CDR3 residues: CASSGREDSPLHF. The DNA of the CDR3 is TGTGCCAGCAGCGGCAGGGAGGATTCACCCCTCCACTTT.

The rearrangement uses TRBV30 and TRBJ2-1; 9 bases map to TRBD2. The CDR3 totals 16 residues. V trimming: 2 bases; J trimming: 1 base; junction bases outside the gene matches: 6. CDR1 is GTSNPN, CDR2 SVGIG, per germline (reference sequence). The CDR3 DNA sequence: TGTGCCTGGAGTCTAACAAGCGGGAGGTCCTACAATGAGCAGTTCTTC. Protein sequence: CAWSLTSGRSYNEQFF.

DNA for the CDR3: TGTGCCTGGAGTGTAATGGCAGGGTTCAATCAGCCCCAGCATTTT. Translation gives CAWSVMAGFNQPQHF. The chain combines TRBV30 with TRBJ1-5; D possibly corresponds to TRBD1 (5 bases). CDR1 is GTSNPN and CDR2 is SVGIG in the germline V gene (reference sequence). This CDR3 comprises 15 residues. V lost 0 bases, J lost 3 bases, and 12 bases lay in between.

The J gene is TRBJ1-2, the V gene TRBV7-9; TRBD1 might be the D (6 bases). Trimming cost V 5 bases and J 3 bases, with 10 bases left between them. This CDR3 has 13 amino acids. Germline lookup yields CDR1 SEHNR and CDR2 FQNEAQ (reference sequence). CDR3 nucleotides: TGTGCCAGCAGCCCTCGGACAGACTATGGCTACACCTTC. This gives the protein CASSPRTDYGYTF. The full variable domain, completed using reference TRBV7-9 and TRBJ1-2, is DTGVSQNPRHKITKRGQNVTFRCDPISEHNRLYWYRQTLGQGPEFLTYFQNEAQLEKSRLLSDRFSAERPKGSFSTLEIQRTEQGDSAMYLCASSPRTDYGYTFGSGTRLTVV.

This clone was seen a single time. V gene TRBV7-2 combines with J gene TRBJ1-1; D call uncertain. Trimming took 2 bases from V and 3 from J, leaving 13 bases between them. This CDR3 is built from 15 residues. Germline values: CDR1 SGHTA, CDR2 FQGNSA. The CDR3 protein is CASSLFGRADTEAFF. The CDR3 DNA follows: TGTGCCAGCAGCTTATTTGGGAGAGCCGACACTGAAGCTTTCTTT. The complete variable domain, with remaining parts taken from reference TRBV7-2 and TRBJ1-1, reads GAGVSQSPSNKVTEKGKDVELRCDPISGHTALYWYRQSLGQGLEFLIYFQGNSAPDKSGLPSDRFSAERTGGSVSTLTIQRTQQEDSAVYLCASSLFGRADTEAFFGQGTRLTVV.

This sequence joins TRBV27 and TRBJ1-2; D unclear. The V gene's germline CDR1 is MNHEY and CDR2 SMNVEV (reference sequence). V was cut by 6 bases and J by 2 bases, with 7 bases left in between. The CDR3 is made up of 12 amino acids. As DNA, the CDR3 is TGTGCCAGCAGGGCCCCCAACTATGGCTACACCTTC. Translated, it gives CASRAPNYGYTF.

The V call is TRBV4-1, the J call TRBJ2-5; 7 bases are a match to TRBD2. The V segment lost 0 bases and the J segment 1 base; nucleotides outside the gene matches: 23. CDR1 MGHRA and CDR2 YSYEKL come from the germline V gene. The CDR3 runs 22 residues. The CDR3 protein is CASSQDIIGVTSERRGQETQYF. The CDR3 DNA reads TGCGCCAGCAGCCAAGATATAATTGGCGTTACTAGCGAACGGAGGGGCCAAGAGACCCAGTACTTC.

The chain links TRBV7-2 to TRBJ2-1; TRBD1 matches at 8 bases. Germline trimming cut 5 bases from V and 4 bases from J; bases unmatched to any gene: 7. The CDR3 spans 15 residues. Germline assignment: CDR1 SGHTA and CDR2 FQGNSA. The CDR3 bases are TGTGCCAGCAGCCAAGACAGGGGCTGGTACAATGAGCAGTTCTTC. Protein product: CASSQDRGWYNEQFF.

The CDR3: CAISDQRDSAKTQYF. CDR3 in DNA: TGTGCCATCAGTGACCAGCGGGATAGCGCGAAGACCCAGTACTTC. The rearrangement uses TRBV10-3 and TRBJ2-5, with 7 nucleotides matching TRBD2. CDR1 and CDR2 (germline): ENHRY, SYGVKD. J was trimmed by 6 bases and V by 3 bases; bases with no gene match: 10. The CDR3 contains 15 residues.